These T cell receptor beta chains were read from a single sample in a study of T cell responses to AZD1222 COVID-19 vaccine. The assay was immunoSEQ multiplex PCR, and TCRdb's table has in-frame clones only and misses some. The table shows under 200,000 clones, with around 90% occurring only once. The source material was peripheral blood, sampled on day 0 of AZD1222 vaccination. These receptors all come from an adult in good health. Each CDR3 is given with its conserved first and last residue. The order of the fields is CDR3 protein, CDR3 DNA, clone size, V gene, J gene, D gene. The D gene is left open where the match is weak. Expanded clones get a size class; other rows say once, few or many, or leave the size out.

CDR3aa: CASSLTEADNSPLHF; CDR3nt: TGTGCCAGCAGCTTGACAGAAGCTGATAATTCACCCCTCCACTTT; abundance: many; v_gene: TRBV5-6; j_gene: TRBJ1-6; d_gene: NA
CDR3aa: CASSLSQASGNTIYF; CDR3nt: TGTGCCAGCAGCTTATCCCAAGCCTCTGGAAACACCATATATTTT; abundance: NA; v_gene: TRBV7-9; j_gene: TRBJ1-3; d_gene: NA
CDR3aa: CASKGSGGQSKAFF; CDR3nt: TGTGCCAGTAAGGGCTCAGGGGGACAGTCAAAAGCTTTCTTT; abundance: NA; v_gene: TRBV19; j_gene: TRBJ1-1; d_gene: TRBD1
CDR3aa: CASRNTGGLGSNQPQHF; CDR3nt: TGTGCCAGCAGAAATACGGGGGGTTTAGGAAGCAATCAGCCCCAGCATTTT; abundance: NA; v_gene: TRBV27; j_gene: TRBJ1-5; d_gene: NA
CDR3aa: CASSSQTGGLVEQYF; CDR3nt: TGTGCCAGTAGCTCCCAGACCGGGGGGCTGGTCGAGCAGTACTTC; abundance: NA; v_gene: TRBV19; j_gene: TRBJ2-7; d_gene: NA
CDR3aa: CASSKGTGWNQPQHF; CDR3nt: TGTGCCAGCAGCAAGGGGACAGGTTGGAATCAGCCCCAGCATTTT; abundance: NA; v_gene: TRBV21-1; j_gene: TRBJ1-5; d_gene: NA
CDR3aa: CASSFGRNTEAFF; CDR3nt: TGTGCCAGCAGCTTCGGAAGGAACACTGAAGCTTTCTTT; abundance: NA; v_gene: TRBV7-9; j_gene: TRBJ1-1; d_gene: NA
CDR3aa: CATSRGVLAGMNTEAFF; CDR3nt: TGTGCCACCAGCAGAGGGGTCCTGGCGGGGATGAACACTGAAGCTTTCTTT; abundance: NA; v_gene: TRBV15; j_gene: TRBJ1-1; d_gene: NA
CDR3aa: CASRRGLNYGYTF; CDR3nt: TGTGCCAGCAGAAGGGGGTTGAACTATGGCTACACCTTC; abundance: NA; v_gene: TRBV28; j_gene: TRBJ1-2; d_gene: NA
CDR3aa: CAISEPGGSAGTPGANVLTF; CDR3nt: TGTGCCATCAGTGAGCCGGGGGGGAGTGCCGGCACCCCTGGGGCCAACGTCCTGACTTTC; abundance: once; v_gene: TRBV10-3; j_gene: TRBJ2-6; d_gene: TRBD2
CDR3aa: CASRGPGGDEQFF; CDR3nt: TGCGCCAGCAGGGGTCCGGGCGGGGATGAGCAGTTCTTC; abundance: NA; v_gene: TRBV10-1; j_gene: TRBJ2-1; d_gene: NA
CDR3aa: CASKPGGAGSPLHF; CDR3nt: TGTGCCAGCAAGCCAGGGGGCGCGGGTTCACCCCTCCACTTT; abundance: NA; v_gene: TRBV6-5; j_gene: TRBJ1-6; d_gene: TRBD1
CDR3aa: CASSLWAPANWAGNTEAFF; CDR3nt: TGTGCCAGCAGTTTATGGGCCCCGGCCAACTGGGCGGGGAACACTGAAGCTTTCTTT; abundance: NA; v_gene: TRBV27; j_gene: TRBJ1-1; d_gene: NA
CDR3aa: CASSLLEADTQYF; CDR3nt: TGTGCCAGCAGCCTCTTGGAGGCTGACACGCAGTATTTT; abundance: NA; v_gene: TRBV5-4; j_gene: TRBJ2-3; d_gene: NA
CDR3aa: CATSRGEFDNEQFF; CDR3nt: TGTGCCACCAGCAGGGGGGAGTTCGACAATGAGCAGTTCTTC; abundance: NA; v_gene: TRBV15; j_gene: TRBJ2-1; d_gene: NA
CDR3aa: CATSRGAGVHYEQYF; CDR3nt: TGTGCCACCAGCAGAGGAGCGGGAGTCCACTACGAGCAGTACTTC; abundance: NA; v_gene: TRBV15; j_gene: TRBJ2-7; d_gene: TRBD2
CDR3aa: CASSRGQGTYEQYF; CDR3nt: TGTGCCAGCAGCCGGGGACAGGGTACTTACGAGCAGTACTTC; abundance: NA; v_gene: TRBV6-2/TRBV6-3; j_gene: TRBJ2-7; d_gene: TRBD1
CDR3aa: CASSPKGQGADYGYTF; CDR3nt: TGTGCCAGCAGCCCAAAGGGACAGGGGGCGGACTATGGCTACACCTTC; abundance: NA; v_gene: TRBV9; j_gene: TRBJ1-2; d_gene: TRBD1
CDR3aa: CASSFTGTSGIGPQYEQYF; CDR3nt: TGTGCCAGCAGTTTTACAGGGACTAGCGGGATTGGGCCCCAGTACGAGCAGTACTTC; abundance: NA; v_gene: TRBV27; j_gene: TRBJ2-7; d_gene: TRBD2
CDR3aa: CASSQTGTDPGNTIYF; CDR3nt: TGCGCCAGCAGCCAAACCGGGACAGACCCTGGAAACACCATATATTTT; abundance: NA; v_gene: TRBV4-1; j_gene: TRBJ1-3; d_gene: TRBD1
CDR3aa: CASSYVAGSYNEQFF; CDR3nt: TGTGCCAGCAGTTACGTTGCAGGGTCGTACAATGAGCAGTTCTTC; abundance: NA; v_gene: TRBV6-5; j_gene: TRBJ2-1; d_gene: NA
CDR3aa: CASRVGTDFRGSYNSPLHF; CDR3nt: TGTGCCAGCAGAGTCGGGACGGATTTTAGAGGCTCCTATAATTCACCCCTCCACTTT; abundance: NA; v_gene: TRBV27; j_gene: TRBJ1-6; d_gene: NA
CDR3aa: CAISSDAGGHNEQFF; CDR3nt: TGTGCCATCAGCTCGGACGCGGGGGGCCACAATGAGCAGTTCTTC; abundance: NA; v_gene: TRBV10-3; j_gene: TRBJ2-1; d_gene: TRBD2
CDR3aa: CASSEFGAGELFF; CDR3nt: TGCGCCAGCAGTGAGTTCGGGGCCGGGGAGCTGTTTTTT; abundance: NA; v_gene: TRBV10-2; j_gene: TRBJ2-2; d_gene: NA
CDR3aa: CASSSSWATVRRNEQFF; CDR3nt: TGTGCCAGCAGTTCGTCCTGGGCAACAGTTCGGCGCAATGAGCAGTTCTTC; abundance: NA; v_gene: TRBV28; j_gene: TRBJ2-1; d_gene: NA
CDR3aa: CASSLDGSSTDTQYF; CDR3nt: TGTGCCAGCAGCTTAGATGGGTCTAGCACAGATACGCAGTATTTT; abundance: NA; v_gene: TRBV7-3; j_gene: TRBJ2-3; d_gene: NA
CDR3aa: CSASTTGGVSYEQYF; CDR3nt: TGCAGTGCTAGTACCACGGGGGGGGTCTCCTACGAGCAGTACTTC; abundance: once; v_gene: TRBV20-1; j_gene: TRBJ2-7; d_gene: TRBD2
CDR3aa: CATNDGVNNSPLHF; CDR3nt: TGCGCCACCAACGATGGGGTCAATAATTCACCCCTCCACTTT; abundance: once; v_gene: TRBV5-1; j_gene: TRBJ1-6; d_gene: NA